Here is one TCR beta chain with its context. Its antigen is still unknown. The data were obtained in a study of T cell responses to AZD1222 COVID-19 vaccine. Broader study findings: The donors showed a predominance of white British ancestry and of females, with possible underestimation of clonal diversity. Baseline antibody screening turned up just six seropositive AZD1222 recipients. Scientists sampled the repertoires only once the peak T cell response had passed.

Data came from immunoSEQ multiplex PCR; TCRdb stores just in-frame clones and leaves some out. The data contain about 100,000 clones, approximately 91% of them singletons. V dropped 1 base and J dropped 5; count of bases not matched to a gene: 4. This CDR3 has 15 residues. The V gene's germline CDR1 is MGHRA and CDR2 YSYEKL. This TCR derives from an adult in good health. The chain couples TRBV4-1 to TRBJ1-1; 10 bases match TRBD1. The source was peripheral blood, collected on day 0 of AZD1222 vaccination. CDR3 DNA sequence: TGCGCCAGCAGCCAAGGGGGACAGGGGTGGACTGAAGCTTTCTTT. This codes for CASSQGGQGWTEAFF.